This TCR beta chain is from a study of shared clonotypes between healthy human individuals. Study background: Each donor's CD8 memory used one plate, CD8 naive two, each CD4 subset three. Study-wide points: Compared with clonotypes that all four donors shared, non-shared clonotypes had lower generation probabilities.

Only a few counts were recorded for this clone. Its target is unknown. Here immunoSEQ multiplex PCR was the method, and the copy in TCRdb shows in-frame clones only, minus some. Counted here are over 950,000 clones, 60% to 85% occurring once; the ten biggest clones make up 0.89%. The CDR3 is made up of 14 amino acids. From germline, CDR1 is MGHDK and CDR2 SYGVNS. Losses at the gene ends were 3 bases for V and 6 bases for J; bases not matched to a gene: 5. J is TRBJ1-5 and V is TRBV25-1, with 7 bases aligning to TRBD1. The specimen was memory CD4+ T cells from PBMCs. Specified subset: CD45RA-negative fraction. The origin of this receptor is a man aged 18 to 30 in good health. Some clones in this sample may be carry-over from other donors' samples. CDR3 residues: CASSDATGFQPQHF. CDR3 coding DNA: TGTGCCAGCAGTGATGCGACAGGGTTTCAGCCCCAGCATTTT.